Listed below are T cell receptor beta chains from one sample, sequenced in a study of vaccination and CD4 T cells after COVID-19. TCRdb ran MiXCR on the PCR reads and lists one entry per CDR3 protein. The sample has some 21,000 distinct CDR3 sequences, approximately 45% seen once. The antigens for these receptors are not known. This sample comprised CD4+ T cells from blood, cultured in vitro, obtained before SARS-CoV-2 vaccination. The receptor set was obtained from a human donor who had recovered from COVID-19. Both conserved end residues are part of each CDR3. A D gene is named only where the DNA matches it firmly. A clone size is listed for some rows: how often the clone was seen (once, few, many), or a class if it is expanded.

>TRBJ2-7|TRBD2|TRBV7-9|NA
CASSGTRTGTRATYEQYF
TGTGCCAGCAGCGGCACCCGCACCGGGACTAGAGCAACCTACGAGCAGTACTTC
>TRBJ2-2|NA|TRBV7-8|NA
CASSSRGNTGELFF
TGTGCCAGCAGCTCAAGGGGGAACACCGGGGAGCTGTTTTTT
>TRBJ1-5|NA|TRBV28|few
CASSRGGSNQPQHF
TGTGCCAGCTCTCGGGGGGGCAGCAATCAGCCCCAGCATTTT
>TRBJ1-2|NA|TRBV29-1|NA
CSVDQGANYGYTF
TGCAGCGTTGACCAAGGGGCAAACTATGGCTACACCTTC
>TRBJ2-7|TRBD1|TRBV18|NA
CASSPTGQGQSYEQYF
TGTGCCAGCTCACCAACGGGACAGGGGCAAAGCTACGAGCAGTACTTC
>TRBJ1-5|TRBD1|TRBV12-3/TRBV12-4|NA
CASTKDREGGQPQHF
TGTGCCAGCACCAAGGACAGGGAGGGGGGTCAGCCCCAGCATTTT
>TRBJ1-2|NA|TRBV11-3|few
CASSLAPGQLANYGYTF
TGTGCCAGCAGCTTAGCCCCCGGACAGTTAGCTAACTATGGCTACACCTTC
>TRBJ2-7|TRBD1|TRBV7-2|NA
CASSPAGTGNPYEQYF
TGTGCCAGCAGCCCCGCCGGGACAGGGAATCCCTATGAGCAGTACTTC
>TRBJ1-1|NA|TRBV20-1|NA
CSAPMGGVTEAFF
TGCAGTGCTCCGATGGGGGGAGTTACTGAAGCTTTCTTT
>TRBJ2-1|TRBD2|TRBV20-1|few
CSARVVAGVHEQFF
TGCAGTGCTAGAGTGGTAGCGGGAGTACATGAGCAGTTCTTC
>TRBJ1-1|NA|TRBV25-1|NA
CASSKNRNTEAFF
TGTGCCAGCAGTAAAAACAGGAACACTGAAGCTTTCTTT
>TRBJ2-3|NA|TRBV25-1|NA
CASSQGRAGTDTQYF
TGTGCCAGCAGTCAAGGCCGGGCAGGCACAGATACGCAGTATTTT
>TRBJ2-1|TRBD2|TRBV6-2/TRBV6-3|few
CASSYLASGGDEQFF
TGTGCCAGCAGTTACCTGGCTAGCGGGGGTGATGAGCAGTTCTTC
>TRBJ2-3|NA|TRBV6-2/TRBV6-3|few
CASKTLTDTQYF
TGTGCCAGTAAAACTCTCACAGATACGCAGTATTTT
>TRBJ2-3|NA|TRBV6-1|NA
CASTPTLGSDTQYF
TGTGCCAGCACCCCCACCCTGGGTTCAGATACGCAGTATTTT
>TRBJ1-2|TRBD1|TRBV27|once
CASSSRLTGGTRGYTF
TGTGCCAGCAGTTCGCGATTAACAGGGGGCACCCGGGGCTACACCTTC
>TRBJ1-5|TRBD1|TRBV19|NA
CASSIVQGNLNQPQHF
TGTGCCAGTAGTATTGTACAGGGGAACCTTAATCAGCCCCAGCATTTT
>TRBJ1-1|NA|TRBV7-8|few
CASSFMQVMNTEAFF
TGTGCCAGCAGCTTCATGCAGGTTATGAACACTGAAGCTTTCTTT
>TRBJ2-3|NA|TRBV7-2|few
CASSFSRDTDTQYF
TGTGCCAGCAGCTTCAGCAGGGACACAGATACGCAGTATTTT
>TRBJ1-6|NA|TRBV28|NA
CASSSLRGALSSYNSPLHF
TGTGCCAGCAGTTCCCTTCGGGGCGCCCTAAGCTCCTATAATTCACCCCTCCACTTT
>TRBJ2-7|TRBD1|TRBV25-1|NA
CASSDSDRGHEQYF
TGTGCCAGCAGTGACTCGGACAGGGGACACGAGCAGTACTTC
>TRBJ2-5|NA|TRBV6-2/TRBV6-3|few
CASNHGSKETQYF
TGTGCCAGCAACCACGGTTCCAAGGAGACCCAGTACTTC
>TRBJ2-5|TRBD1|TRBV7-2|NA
CASSFGTGIETQYF
TGTGCCAGCAGCTTCGGGACAGGGATCGAGACCCAGTACTTC
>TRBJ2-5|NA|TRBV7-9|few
CASISSEGETQYF
TGTGCCAGCATCTCCTCCGAGGGGGAGACCCAGTACTTC
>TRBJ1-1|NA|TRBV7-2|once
CASSLQGRGTEAFF
TGTGCCAGCAGCTTACAGGGTAGGGGTACTGAAGCTTTCTTT
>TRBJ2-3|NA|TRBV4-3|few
CASSQSQGLNSTDTQYF
TGCGCCAGCAGCCAAAGCCAGGGACTTAATAGCACAGATACGCAGTATTTT
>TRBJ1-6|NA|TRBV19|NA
CASSMRREIRSPLHF
TGTGCCAGTAGTATGCGGAGGGAGATTCGTTCACCCCTCCACTTT
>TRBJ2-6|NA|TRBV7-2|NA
CASSEGGANVLTF
TGTGCCAGCTCAGAGGGGGGGGCCAACGTCCTGACTTTC
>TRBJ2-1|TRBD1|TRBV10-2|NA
CASSEGTVYNEQFF
TGCGCCAGCAGTGAGGGGACAGTCTACAATGAGCAGTTCTTC
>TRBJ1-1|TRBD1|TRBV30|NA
CAADLTGTGGYTEAFF
TGTGCCGCAGATCTAACCGGGACAGGGGGTTACACTGAAGCTTTCTTT
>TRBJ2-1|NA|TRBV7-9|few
CASSLASRSYGNRFF
TGTGCCAGCAGCTTAGCGAGTCGTAGCTACGGGAATCGGTTCTTC
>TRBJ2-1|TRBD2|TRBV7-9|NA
CASSPGGTSGHNEQFF
TGTGCCAGCAGCCCAGGGGGGACTAGCGGTCACAATGAGCAGTTCTTC
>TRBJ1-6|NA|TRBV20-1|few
CSARDPGGTYNSPLHF
TGCAGTGCTAGAGATCCGGGGGGAACTTATAATTCACCCCTCCACTTT
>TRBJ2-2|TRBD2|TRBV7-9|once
CASGLWAGVDTGELFF
TGTGCCAGCGGCTTATGGGCGGGAGTTGACACCGGGGAGCTGTTTTTT
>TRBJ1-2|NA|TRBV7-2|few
CASSLGSGEVGYGYTF
TGTGCCAGCAGCTTAGGGTCTGGGGAAGTAGGCTATGGCTACACCTTC
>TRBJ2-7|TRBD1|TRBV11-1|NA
CASSSVPGQGSEQYF
TGTGCCAGCAGCTCAGTTCCGGGACAGGGGAGCGAGCAGTACTTC
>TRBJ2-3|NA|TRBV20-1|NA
CSARDRAASTDTQYF
TGCAGTGCTAGAGATCGTGCCGCTAGCACAGATACGCAGTATTTT
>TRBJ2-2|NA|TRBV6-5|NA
CASSYLAGASNTGELFF
TGTGCCAGCAGTTACTTGGCAGGGGCCTCGAACACCGGGGAGCTGTTTTTT
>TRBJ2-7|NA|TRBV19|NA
CASSDPRGRSYEQYF
TGTGCCAGTAGCGACCCCAGGGGCCGCTCCTACGAGCAGTACTTC
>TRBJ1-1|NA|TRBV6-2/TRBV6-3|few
CASSRGLGSTEAFF
TGTGCCAGCAGCCGAGGGTTGGGGAGCACTGAAGCTTTCTTT
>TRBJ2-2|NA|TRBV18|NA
CASNRARVVTGELFF
TGTGCCAGCAACCGCGCCAGGGTGGTCACCGGGGAGCTGTTTTTT
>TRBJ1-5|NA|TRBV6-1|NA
CASARVRDGNQPQHF
TGTGCCAGCGCGCGAGTCAGGGATGGCAATCAGCCCCAGCATTTT
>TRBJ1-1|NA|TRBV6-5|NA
CASSYAGGTEAFF
TGTGCCAGCAGTTACGCCGGGGGTACTGAAGCTTTCTTT
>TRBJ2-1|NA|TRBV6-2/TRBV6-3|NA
CASSYMKRPYNEQFF
TGTGCCAGCAGTTACATGAAACGCCCCTACAATGAGCAGTTCTTC
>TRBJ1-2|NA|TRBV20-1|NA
CSARDLQGAGYTF
TGCAGTGCTAGAGATTTACAGGGCGCTGGCTACACCTTC
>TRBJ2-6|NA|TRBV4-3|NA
CASSQWRASSGANVLTF
TGCGCCAGCAGCCAATGGCGGGCTAGCTCTGGGGCCAACGTCCTGACTTTC
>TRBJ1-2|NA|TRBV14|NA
CASSQGRFYGYTF
TGTGCCAGCAGCCAAGGCCGTTTCTATGGCTACACCTTC
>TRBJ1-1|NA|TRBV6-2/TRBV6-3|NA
CASSYGGVVTEAFF
TGTGCCAGCAGTTACGGCGGGGTCGTCACTGAAGCTTTCTTT
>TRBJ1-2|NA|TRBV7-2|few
CASSLEAAIYGYTF
TGTGCCAGCAGCTTAGAAGCGGCCATCTATGGCTACACCTTC
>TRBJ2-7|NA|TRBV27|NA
CASRTGTYEQYF
TGTGCCAGCAGGACTGGAACCTACGAGCAGTACTTC
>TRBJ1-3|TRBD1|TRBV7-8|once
CASYRDRGRSSGNTIYF
TGTGCCAGTTATAGGGACAGGGGAAGGTCGTCCGGAAACACCATATATTTT
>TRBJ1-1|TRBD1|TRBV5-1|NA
CASSQGQEWAEAFF
TGCGCCAGCAGCCAAGGACAGGAATGGGCTGAAGCTTTCTTT
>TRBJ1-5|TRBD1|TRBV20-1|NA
CSASYQQGGQPQHF
TGCAGTGCTAGTTATCAGCAGGGGGGTCAGCCCCAGCATTTT
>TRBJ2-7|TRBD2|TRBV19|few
CASSQREAGAYEQYF
TGTGCCAGTTCCCAGCGGGAGGCCGGGGCCTACGAGCAGTACTTC
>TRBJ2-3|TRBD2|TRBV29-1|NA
CSVEGLAGVASDTQYF
TGCAGCGTTGAAGGACTAGCGGGGGTGGCCTCAGATACGCAGTATTTT
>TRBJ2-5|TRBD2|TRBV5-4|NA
CASSQQRGRETQYF
TGTGCCAGCAGCCAACAGCGGGGGCGGGAGACCCAGTACTTC
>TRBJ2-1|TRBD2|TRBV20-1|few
CSAPSGRVHNEQFF
TGCAGTGCCCCGAGCGGGAGGGTCCACAATGAGCAGTTCTTC
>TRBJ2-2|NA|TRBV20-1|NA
CSARAGVGELFF
TGCAGTGCTAGGGCCGGGGTGGGGGAGCTGTTTTTT